The 7 T cell receptor beta chains reported below all come from one sample, sequenced in a study of blood T cell repertoires in COVID-19. This table comes from immunoSEQ multiplex PCR, and its TCRdb copy is limited to in-frame clones, with some not included. The sample consists of about 59,000 clones, less than 85% of them appearing once. Sequencing was done on a sample of peripheral blood. The receptors were sampled from a woman in her forties or fifties with active or convalescent COVID-19.

V gene TRBV4-1 combines with J gene TRBJ2-2, with 7 bases identical to TRBD2. The CDR3 loop spans 14 amino acids. Unmatched junction bases numbered 4, after V lost 8 bases and J lost 1 base. CDR1 and CDR2 from the germline V gene are MGHRA and YSYEKL. CDR3 region: CASGLAENTGELFF. CDR3 coding DNA: TGCGCCAGCGGCCTAGCGGAGAACACCGGGGAGCTGTTTTTT.

The V call is TRBV19, the J call TRBJ1-2, with no clear D. The CDR3 consists of 12 residues. V lost 7 bases to trimming and J lost 3 bases, with 9 bases between them. Germline loops: CDR1 LNHDA, CDR2 SQIVND (reference sequence). CDR3 coding DNA: TGTGCCAGTAAGGAGGGTGACTATGGCTACACCTTC. Its protein is CASKEGDYGYTF.

V and J are TRBV6-5 and TRBJ1-2; D might be TRBD1 (5 bases). Germline V gene sequence: CDR1 MNHEY, CDR2 SVGAGI. This CDR3 region has 11 residues. The ends were cut back, 7 bases at V and 6 bases at J, with 9 bases in the middle. CDR3 residues: CASNRGDGYTF. CDR3 nucleotide sequence: TGTGCCAGCAATCGGGGGGATGGCTACACCTTC.

The rearrangement links TRBV19 to TRBJ2-2; possibly TRBD2 for D (5 bases). Trimming removed 2 bases at V and 4 bases at J, with 14 bases between. The CDR3 sequence is 16 residues long. Germline loops: CDR1 LNHDA, CDR2 SQIVND (reference sequence). CDR3 bases: TGTGCCAGTAGTATAAGCATCTATCGGGGCACCGGGGAGCTGTTTTTT. Its protein is CASSISIYRGTGELFF.

This clone was seen just once. The rearrangement uses TRBV7-6 and TRBJ1-5; D remains unclear. V lost 1 base, J lost 0 bases, and 10 bases lay in between. This CDR3 is 16 amino acids long. The germline V gene encodes CDR1 SGHVS and CDR2 FNYEAQ. The CDR3, as DNA: TGTGCCAGCAGCTTAGAAGGCGGGCATAGCAATCAGCCCCAGCATTTT. Translation: CASSLEGGHSNQPQHF.

V usage is TRBV7-9 and J usage is TRBJ2-1; 7 bases agree with TRBD2. This CDR3 spans 15 amino acids. V gave up 9 bases and J gave up 0 bases; unmatched junction bases: 8. The germline V gene has CDR1 SEHNR and CDR2 FQNEAQ (reference sequence). The CDR3 spells CASSGSGGSYNEQFF. DNA for the CDR3: TGTGCCAGTAGCGGGTCCGGGGGCTCCTACAATGAGCAGTTCTTC.

The chain couples TRBV19 to TRBJ2-2; 7 positions match TRBD2. Germline V lookup: CDR1 LNHDA, CDR2 SQIVND (reference sequence). The CDR3 spans 14 residues. The junction had 5 bases not matched to a gene; V was cut back by 8 bases and J by 2 bases. In DNA, the CDR3 is TGTGCCAGTTGGGAGCGGGGAAACACCGGGGAGCTGTTTTTT. It translates to CASWERGNTGELFF.